This T cell receptor (beta chain) was observed in a study of blood T cell repertoires in COVID-19. How the authors handled the data: Estimation of nucleated cell counts relied on the amplification of reference gene primers. Method: immunoSEQ multiplex PCR; TCRdb's copy keeps in-frame clones and lacks some. V and J calls plus clone size are reproduced from that table; the DNA served to infer D and trimming. The sample shows 150,000 to 200,000 clones, about 88% of them seen only once. The V gene's germline CDR1 is SGHDN and CDR2 FVKESK. The CDR3 is 15 amino acids. Unmatched junction bases numbered 9, after V lost 4 bases and J lost 5 bases.

The genes are TRBV14 and TRBJ2-5; 8 nucleotides match TRBD1. This clonotype originated in a man between 18 and 29 years old with acute or convalescent COVID-19. The sequenced material came from peripheral blood. In DNA, the CDR3 is TGTGCCAGCAGCCCTTACCAAGGGGACAGGGAGACCCAGTACTTC. Translating gives CASSPYQGDRETQYF.